This TCR beta chain was profiled in a study of molecular identifiers for immune sequencing clone quantification. Study context: The replicates split RNA from approximately 22,000 or 94,000 naive CD8 cells five ways and sequenced four. The study's findings and limits: Should identical TCR molecules share a barcode, the sizes of highly expanded clones could be underestimated. Single-cell amounts of spiked Jurkat TCR RNA were reportedly detectable among about a million naive cells.

TCRdb recomputed calls from the PCR reads with MiXCR, one row per CDR3 protein. The sample yields 55,000 to 75,000 distinct CDR3 sequences, less than 20% seen once. This clonotype was counted many times. Its target is not known. Germline CDR1 and CDR2: SNHLY and FYNNEI. Trimming took off 6 bases at V and 2 bases at J, with 17 bases between the two ends. CDR3 size: 15 residues. Libraries of naive CD8 T cells were made from about 19,000 to 1,100,000 sorted cells. They used 10%, 30% or 50% RNA. The J gene is TRBJ2-7, the V gene TRBV2; weak D call: TRBD2 (5 bases). Sequenced material: naive CD8+ T cells from blood, with Jurkat cell RNA spiked in. Subset: FACS-sorted CD8+CD4-CCR7+CD45RA+ naive T cells. The receptor's source is a human donor in good health. Some libraries in this study had Jurkat cell RNA spiked in. The CDR3 sequence: CASRQVSVYTYEQYF. The CDR3 DNA sequence: TGTGCCAGCAGGCAGGTTAGCGTGTATACCTACGAGCAGTACTTC.